The entry that follows covers one TCR beta chain sequence. V shed 0 bases and J 3 bases; nucleotides not matched to a gene: 5. This CDR3 contains 16 residues. CDR1 is SGHRS, CDR2 YFSETQ, per germline. The table came from immunoSEQ multiplex PCR; TCRdb's copy has only in-frame clones and leaves some out. The data show 140,000 to 150,000 clones, with 80% to 90% seen just once and 13% held by the top ten. This specimen belongs to a study of blood T cell repertoires in COVID-19. Study at large: The origin of the acute and convalescent COVID-19 samples was the United States, Italy and Spain. PBMCs, B-cell-depleted T cells, or T cells were the source of the cDNA or gDNA that made up the material.

Seattle-derived patients entered the study during active infection and were followed longitudinally. This TCR was sampled from a man aged 18-30 years with COVID-19, enrolled during active disease. The chain is built from TRBV5-1 and TRBJ2-3, with TRBD2 matching 9 bases. Sequences were obtained from peripheral blood. This CDR3 is CASSLATSGRTDTQYF. The CDR3 DNA reads TGCGCCAGCAGCTTGGCTACTAGCGGGCGGACAGATACGCAGTATTTT.